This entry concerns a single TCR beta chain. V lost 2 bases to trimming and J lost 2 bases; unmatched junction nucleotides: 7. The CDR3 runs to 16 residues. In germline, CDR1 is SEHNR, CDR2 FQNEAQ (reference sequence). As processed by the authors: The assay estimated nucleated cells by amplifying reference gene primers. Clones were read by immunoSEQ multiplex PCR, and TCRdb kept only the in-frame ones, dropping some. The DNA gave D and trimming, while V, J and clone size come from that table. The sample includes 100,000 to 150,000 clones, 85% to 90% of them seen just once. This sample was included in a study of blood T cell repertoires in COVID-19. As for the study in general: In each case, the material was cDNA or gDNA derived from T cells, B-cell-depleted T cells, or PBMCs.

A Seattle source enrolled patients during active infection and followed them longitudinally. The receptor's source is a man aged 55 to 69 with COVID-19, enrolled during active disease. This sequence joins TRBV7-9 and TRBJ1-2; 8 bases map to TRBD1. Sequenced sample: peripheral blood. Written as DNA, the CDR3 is TGTGCCAGCAGCTTATCCTTTCAGGGGGCGAACTATGGCTACACCTTC. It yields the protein CASSLSFQGANYGYTF.